The sequence of this TCR beta chain was determined in a study of T cell repertoires in cytomegalovirus infection. Study as a whole: CMV epitopes used comprised recently identified HLA-C-restricted ones and well-studied HLA-B-restricted ones. Based on public TCR beta signatures, there were indications of CMV infection and of a matching HLA type. Study findings and constraints: HLA-C-restricted, CMV-specific TCR beta clonotypes were dominant ex vivo. People with CMV and the relevant HLA were identified by cumulative public TCR beta family frequency.

This clonotype was seen a few times. No antigen is known for it. This CDR3 spans 14 amino acids. CDR1 is MNHNY, CDR2 SVGAGI, per germline (reference sequence). V shed 5 bases, J shed 5 bases, and the junction held 8 bases outside the gene matches. One entry per CDR3 protein results from TCRdb running MiXCR on the reads. Of 650,000 to 850,000 distinct CDR3 sequences listed, around 29% are singletons. The sequence was obtained from a human donor in good health (CMV status not recorded). Some clones in this sample may be carry-over from other donors' samples. The material sequenced was cultured CD8+ T cells from PBMCs, taken from culture after CMV antigen stimulation. The genes are TRBV6-6 and TRBJ2-7, with TRBD1 identical over 8 bases. The CDR3 DNA sequence: TGTGCCAGCAGTCCCACGGACAGGGTCAACGAGCAGTACGTC. Translation gives CASSPTDRVNEQYV.